This T cell receptor (beta chain) was sequenced for a study of Graves' ophthalmopathy and Graves' hyperthyroidism. General observations from the study: With 70.59% sensitivity and roughly 72% specificity, the model predicted ophthalmopathy progression.

With V trimmed by 6 bases and J by 4 bases, 10 bases remained unmatched. CDR1 is DFQATT and CDR2 is SNEGSKA in the germline V gene (reference sequence). The CDR3 covers 14 residues. Ophthalmopathy cases showed moderate-to-severe activity, scoring CAS ≥3 and NOSPECS ≥4, with duration under 3 months. Other autoimmune diseases, uncontrolled infections, pregnancy or lactation ruled patients out of participation. This clonotype was found once. Antigen specificity is unknown. Researchers took RNA transcripts and amplified TCR beta CDR3 regions from them. Second-round multiplex PCR followed a first-round RT-PCR using HTBI primers. TCRdb independently ran MiXCR on the multiplex PCR reads; one entry per CDR3 protein. The sample holds some 400,000 distinct CDR3 sequences, 18% seen once.

The TCR originated in a woman aged 18-29 years with Graves' ophthalmopathy. The chain has TRBV20-1 and TRBJ1-1; 8 positions match TRBD1. The sequenced sample consisted of peripheral blood. The CDR3 nucleotides read TGCAGTGCCCAAGACAGGGGCAGGAGCACTGAAGCTTTCTTT. Protein product: CSAQDRGRSTEAFF.